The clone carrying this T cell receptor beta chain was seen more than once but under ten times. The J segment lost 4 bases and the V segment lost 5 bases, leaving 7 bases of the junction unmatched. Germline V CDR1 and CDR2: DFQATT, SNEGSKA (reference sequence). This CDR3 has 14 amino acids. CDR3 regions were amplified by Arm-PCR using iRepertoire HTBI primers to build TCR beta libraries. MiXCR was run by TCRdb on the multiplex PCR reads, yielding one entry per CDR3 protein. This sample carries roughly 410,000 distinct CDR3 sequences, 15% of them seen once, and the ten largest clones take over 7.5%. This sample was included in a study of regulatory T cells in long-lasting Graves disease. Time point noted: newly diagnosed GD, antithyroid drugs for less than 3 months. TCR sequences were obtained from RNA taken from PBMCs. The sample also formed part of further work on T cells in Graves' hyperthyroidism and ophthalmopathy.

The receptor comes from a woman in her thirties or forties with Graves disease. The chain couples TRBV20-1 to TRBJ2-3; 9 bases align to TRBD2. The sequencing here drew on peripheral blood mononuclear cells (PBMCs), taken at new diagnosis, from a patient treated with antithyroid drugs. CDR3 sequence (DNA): TGCAGTGCTTGGACTAGCGCCGGCGCAGATACGCAGTATTTT. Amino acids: CSAWTSAGADTQYF.